What follows are 4 T cell receptor beta chains derived from one specimen sequenced in a study of blood T cell repertoires in COVID-19. TCRdb's copy holds only in-frame clones and misses some; the assay was immunoSEQ multiplex PCR. Of fewer than 85,000 clones listed, 87% are singletons. Sequencing was performed on peripheral blood. These receptors all come from a man aged 55 to 70 with acute or convalescent COVID-19.

This chain uses TRBV19 with TRBJ1-2, with a tentative D call TRBD1 (6 bases). CDR1 and CDR2 from the germline V gene are LNHDA and SQIVND (reference sequence). The CDR3 consists of 17 residues. V lost 3 bases, J lost 8 bases, and 25 bases lay in between. The CDR3 here is CASSIPSIQGNVEGYTF. The CDR3, as DNA: TGTGCCAGTAGTATCCCATCAATTCAGGGGAACGTAGAAGGCTACACCTTC.

The chain is built from TRBV7-9 and TRBJ2-2, with D perhaps matching TRBD2 (6 bases). CDR1 is SEHNR and CDR2 is FQNEAQ in the germline V gene (reference sequence). V shed 4 bases and J shed 1 base, with 10 bases lying between them. This CDR3 contains 15 residues. CDR3 nucleotide sequence: TGTGCCAGCAGCTCCTGGGACTTGAACACCGGGGAGCTGTTTTTT. Protein: CASSSWDLNTGELFF.

The V and J genes are TRBV21-1 and TRBJ2-3; TRBD2, the table's D call, lacks a check against the DNA. TRBV21-1 is given as a pseudogene. This CDR3 region has 16 residues. The CDR3 DNA reads as TGTGCCAGCAGCAAAGCGCTGAACGGAGGCACAGATACGCAGTATTTT. This gives the protein CASSKALNGGTDTQYF.

The chain uses TRBV6-2 or TRBV6-3 and TRBJ2-3; D unclear. This CDR3 is built from 14 residues. V was pared by 0 bases and J by 6 bases, with 10 bases between. CDR1 is MNHEY, CDR2 SVGEGT, per germline. The CDR3 is CASSYSDTADTQYF. The CDR3 DNA follows: TGTGCCAGCAGTTACTCCGACACCGCCGATACGCAGTATTTT.